This T cell receptor (beta chain) was retrieved from a study of blood T cell repertoires in COVID-19. Study-wide background: Italy, Spain and the United States were the sources of the convalescent and acute COVID-19 samples. Sources were T cells, B-cell-depleted T cells, or PBMCs; the material itself was cDNA or gDNA.

V lost 0 bases, J lost 8 bases, and 13 bases lay in between. The CDR3 is 14 amino acids. Per germline, CDR1 MNHEY and CDR2 SVGAGI. Sequenced by immunoSEQ multiplex PCR; TCRdb stores in-frame clones only, minus some. Of around 140,000 clones listed, 78% are singletons. The specimen sequenced was PBMCs or T cells enriched from blood (not recorded which). The receptor was derived from a woman aged 50 to 60 who had recovered from COVID-19. The chain links TRBV6-5 to TRBJ1-2; D gene unclear. The CDR3 DNA follows: TGTGCCAGCAGTTACTCCCCCAGGTTGAGCGGCTACACCTTC. Translating it yields CASSYSPRLSGYTF.